This TCR beta chain was captured by sequencing in a study of glioma-infiltrating T cells. This clonotype was seen ten or more times. TCR alpha and beta CDR3 regions were amplified from RNA using iRepertoire nested multiplex PCR. One entry per CDR3 protein, called by TCRdb with MiXCR from the multiplex PCR reads. The sample consists of approximately 400,000 distinct CDR3 sequences, roughly two fifths of them appearing once. The germline V gene encodes CDR1 LNHNV and CDR2 YYDKDF (reference sequence). V was clipped by 0 bases and J by 3 bases, with 11 bases between them. This CDR3 is 15 amino acids long.

The specimen sequenced was glioma tissue, nonneoplastic brain tissue, or PBMCs (not recorded which). The sequence derives from a human donor with low-grade glioma or glioblastoma, undergoing nonglioma brain surgery, or in good health (not recorded which). V and J are TRBV15 and TRBJ2-5, with no clear D. CDR3 DNA: TGTGCCACCAGCAGAGATTCAACGGGCGAAGAGACCCAGTACTTC. It codes for CATSRDSTGEETQYF.